This entry is about one TCR beta chain. This CDR3 comprises 13 residues. Unmatched junction bases numbered 2, after V lost 5 bases and J lost 2 bases. CDR1 and CDR2 from the germline V gene are SGHAT and FQNNGV. Per the study methods: Amplifying reference gene primers gave estimates of nucleated cell counts. TCRdb keeps only in-frame clones here, not all; method: immunoSEQ multiplex PCR. That table furnishes V, J and clone size, whereas the DNA furnished D and trimming. This table holds 130,000 to 150,000 clones, over 85% found once. The sample comes from a study of blood T cell repertoires in COVID-19.

The chain uses TRBV11-2 and TRBJ2-7; TRBD1 agrees at 8 bases. This sequence originates from a human donor in a cohort sampled during active COVID-19. Specimen: peripheral blood. CDR3 in DNA: TGTGCCAGCAGCGACAGGGGAACCTACGAGCAGTACTTC. Translated: CASSDRGTYEQYF.